The rows below give T cell receptor beta chains drawn from one sample of a study of cytomegalovirus exposure and HLA in healthy donors. Some clones are missing from TCRdb's copy, which holds only in-frame ones; the method was immunoSEQ multiplex PCR. The sample lists 150,000 to 200,000 clones; approximately 84% were seen once. What was sequenced was PBMCs. The receptors originated from a female donor in good health and CMV-seronegative. The CDR3 runs from the conserved cysteine through the conserved F or W. D genes are given only for firm matches. Clone size is given for some rows only: seen once, a few or many times, or a class if the clone is expanded.

J: TRBJ2-7; V: TRBV19; D: .; size: .; CDR3: CASSITGSYEQYF; DNA: TGTGCCAGTAGTATAACAGGATCCTACGAGCAGTACTTC
J: TRBJ2-7; V: TRBV28; D: .; size: few; CDR3: CASSPTYEQYF; DNA: TGTGCCAGCAGTCCAACTTACGAGCAGTACTTC
J: TRBJ2-3; V: TRBV23-1; D: TRBD2; size: .; CDR3: CASGVSGRGGDTQYF; DNA: TGCGCCAGCGGGGTTAGCGGGAGAGGGGGGGATACGCAGTATTTT
J: TRBJ2-1; V: TRBV15; D: TRBD2; size: .; CDR3: CATRLWGGAYNEQFF; DNA: TGTGCCACCCGTTTATGGGGGGGGGCCTACAATGAGCAGTTCTTC
J: TRBJ1-1; V: TRBV6-1; D: TRBD1; size: .; CDR3: CASSDPRQGMNTEAFF; DNA: TGTGCCAGCAGTGACCCGCGACAGGGAATGAACACTGAAGCTTTCTTT
J: TRBJ1-6; V: TRBV7-8; D: .; size: .; CDR3: CASSDSRGLNSPLHF; DNA: TGTGCCAGCAGCGACAGTCGGGGGTTGAATTCACCCCTCCACTTT
J: TRBJ1-2; V: TRBV6-5; D: .; size: .; CDR3: CASGSGGFYGYTF; DNA: TGTGCCAGCGGCAGTGGGGGGTTCTATGGCTACACCTTC
J: TRBJ2-7; V: TRBV29-1; D: .; size: once; CDR3: CSAGSYEQYF; DNA: TGCAGCGCAGGGTCCTACGAGCAGTACTTC
J: TRBJ2-3; V: TRBV11-2; D: .; size: .; CDR3: CASSFIQSTDTQYF; DNA: TGTGCCAGCAGCTTCATACAAAGCACAGATACGCAGTATTTT
J: TRBJ2-7; V: TRBV7-9; D: .; size: .; CDR3: CASSLSSEQYF; DNA: TGTGCCAGCAGCTTGTCTAGCGAGCAGTACTTC
J: TRBJ2-7; V: TRBV4-1; D: TRBD2; size: few; CDR3: CASSQGRASGSYEQYF; DNA: TGCGCCAGCAGCCAAGGTAGGGCTAGCGGCTCCTACGAGCAGTACTTC
J: TRBJ2-3; V: TRBV15; D: TRBD2; size: .; CDR3: CATSSQGLALTDTQYF; DNA: TGTGCCACCAGCAGTCAAGGACTAGCGCTAACAGATACGCAGTATTTT
J: TRBJ1-2; V: TRBV28; D: TRBD1; size: .; CDR3: CASTPQGAHLGYTF; DNA: TGTGCCAGCACCCCACAGGGGGCGCATTTGGGCTACACCTTC
J: TRBJ2-5; V: TRBV7-9; D: .; size: .; CDR3: CASSITGETQYF; DNA: TGTGCCAGCAGCATCACGGGAGAGACCCAGTACTTC
J: TRBJ2-1; V: TRBV7-9; D: .; size: .; CDR3: CASSRAGLVDEQFF; DNA: TGTGCCAGCAGCCGAGCGGGTCTTGTGGATGAGCAGTTCTTC
J: TRBJ1-1; V: TRBV5-4; D: TRBD1; size: .; CDR3: CASSRGQGAFTEAFF; DNA: TGTGCCAGCAGCCGCGGACAGGGGGCCTTCACTGAAGCTTTCTTT
J: TRBJ1-1; V: TRBV10-3; D: .; size: .; CDR3: CAISDSGIGEAFF; DNA: TGTGCCATCAGTGATTCAGGTATTGGGGAAGCTTTCTTT
J: TRBJ2-7; V: TRBV29-1; D: TRBD1; size: .; CDR3: CSVEDTGTGTYEQYF; DNA: TGCAGCGTTGAAGACACCGGGACAGGAACCTACGAGCAGTACTTC
J: TRBJ2-3; V: TRBV7-8; D: .; size: .; CDR3: CATERGGAGDTQYF; DNA: TGTGCCACAGAGAGGGGGGGGGCTGGAGATACGCAGTATTTT
J: TRBJ2-7; V: TRBV27; D: TRBD2; size: .; CDR3: CASSYQLAGVPYEQYF; DNA: TGTGCCAGCAGTTACCAACTAGCGGGAGTGCCCTACGAGCAGTACTTC
J: TRBJ1-6; V: TRBV27; D: TRBD1; size: .; CDR3: CASSDRDNLPNSPLHF; DNA: TGTGCCAGTTCGGACAGGGACAACCTTCCGAATTCACCCCTCCACTTT
J: TRBJ1-6; V: TRBV7-9; D: TRBD1; size: .; CDR3: CASSSSPGTGLRSPLHF; DNA: TGTGCCAGCAGCTCAAGTCCCGGGACAGGGCTACGGTCACCCCTCCACTTT
J: TRBJ2-5; V: TRBV6-1; D: .; size: .; CDR3: CASSEVGGGRVGRETQYF; DNA: TGTGCCAGCAGTGAAGTTGGAGGGGGCAGGGTAGGACGAGAGACCCAGTACTTC
J: TRBJ2-1; V: TRBV4-1; D: TRBD2; size: .; CDR3: CASSQESRGLAVYNEQFF; DNA: TGCGCCAGCAGCCAAGAGTCCAGGGGACTAGCGGTATACAATGAGCAGTTCTTC
J: TRBJ1-5; V: TRBV7-2; D: .; size: .; CDR3: CASSSGGRISQHF; DNA: TGTGCCAGCAGCTCCGGGGGTCGAATCTCCCAGCATTTT
J: TRBJ1-2; V: TRBV2; D: .; size: .; CDR3: CASSVGVDNYGYTF; DNA: TGTGCCAGCAGTGTAGGGGTTGATAACTATGGCTACACCTTC
J: TRBJ2-5; V: TRBV12-5; D: TRBD2; size: .; CDR3: CASGAGGGGQETQYF; DNA: TGTGCTAGTGGAGCGGGGGGAGGGGGACAAGAGACCCAGTACTTC
J: TRBJ2-3; V: TRBV6-6; D: .; size: .; CDR3: CASSYSRDTQYF; DNA: TGTGCCAGCAGTTACTCGCGAGATACGCAGTATTTT
J: TRBJ1-2; V: TRBV6-1; D: TRBD1; size: .; CDR3: CASRYTGDYGYTF; DNA: TGTGCCAGCAGATATACAGGGGACTATGGCTACACCTTC
J: TRBJ1-1; V: TRBV5-4; D: .; size: .; CDR3: CASRRGQNTEAFF; DNA: TGTGCCAGCAGACGGGGACAGAACACTGAAGCTTTCTTT
J: TRBJ1-4; V: TRBV9; D: TRBD1; size: .; CDR3: CASSPGQGLFLEKLFF; DNA: TGTGCCAGCAGCCCAGGACAGGGGCTGTTCCTCGAAAAACTGTTTTTT
J: TRBJ1-2; V: TRBV2; D: .; size: .; CDR3: CASSEARGYGYTF; DNA: TGTGCCAGCAGTGAAGCGCGAGGCTATGGCTACACCTTC
J: TRBJ2-7; V: TRBV6-6; D: .; size: .; CDR3: CASSYSSRASYEQYF; DNA: TGTGCCAGCAGTTACTCAAGCAGGGCATCCTACGAGCAGTACTTC
J: TRBJ1-5; V: TRBV30; D: TRBD1; size: few; CDR3: CAWSGTGGNQPQHF; DNA: TGTGCCTGGAGCGGAACAGGGGGCAATCAGCCCCAGCATTTT
J: TRBJ2-7; V: TRBV28; D: .; size: few; CDR3: CATGWDEQYF; DNA: TGTGCCACCGGGTGGGACGAGCAGTACTTC
J: TRBJ2-3; V: TRBV7-8; D: TRBD2; size: .; CDR3: CASSPQGGRAWDTQYF; DNA: TGTGCCAGCAGCCCTCAGGGCGGGAGGGCGTGGGATACGCAGTATTTT
J: TRBJ2-1; V: TRBV5-4; D: .; size: few; CDR3: CASSPPGLNEQFF; DNA: TGTGCCAGCAGCCCCCCAGGCCTCAATGAGCAGTTCTTC
J: TRBJ2-3; V: TRBV6-1; D: .; size: .; CDR3: CASRGQSTDTQYF; DNA: TGTGCCAGCAGAGGACAGAGCACAGATACGCAGTATTTT